Each of the 2 T cell receptor beta chains below was sequenced from the same sample in a study of identical twins. TCRdb ran MiXCR on the 5' RACE reads and lists one entry per CDR3 protein. Of about 660,000 distinct CDR3 sequences in the sample, approximately 9% were seen once. The same sample was also used in a study of yellow fever vaccine responses in identical twins.

Sequences were obtained from PBMCs. These receptor sequences come from a woman between 18 and 30 years old in good health.

This clonotype was counted many times. The chain combines TRBV27 with TRBJ2-5, with 8 bases identical to TRBD2. This CDR3 has 13 residues. Germline V lookup: CDR1 MNHEY, CDR2 SMNVEV (reference sequence). V dropped 5 bases and J dropped 7; count of bases not matched to a gene: 6. The CDR3 loop is CASSLGRGATQYF. Here the CDR3 DNA reads TGTGCCAGCAGTCTGGGGCGGGGGGCGACCCAGTACTTC.

The gene calls are TRBV25-1 and TRBJ2-5, with D maybe TRBD2 (6 bases). The germline V and J ends were trimmed by 1 base and 2 bases, with 14 bases remaining between them. CDR1 MGHDK and CDR2 SYGVNS come from the germline V gene. This CDR3 is 16 amino acids long. CDR3 in amino acids: CASSEFPGREQETQYF. The CDR3 region has the DNA TGTGCCAGCAGTGAATTTCCTGGGCGGGAACAAGAGACCCAGTACTTC.